The clone carrying this TCR beta chain has just one count. The entry originates in a study of cytomegalovirus exposure and HLA in healthy donors. In the PCR, 60 Vbeta and 13 Jbeta primers were used. The repertoire was sequenced with immunoSEQ multiplex PCR; TCRdb's copy has only in-frame clones and lacks some. The table has 150,000 to 200,000 clones, approximately 78% seen once. Sequencing input: PBMCs. The sequence was obtained from a woman aged 40 to 50 in good health and CMV-seronegative.

The CDR3 sequence is CASSLGTSWNIQYF. CDR3 in DNA: TGTGCCAGCAGCCTAGGGACTAGCTGGAACATTCAGTACTTC. The chain links TRBV7-2 to TRBJ2-4; TRBD2 matches at 9 bases. The CDR3 consists of 14 residues. Per germline, CDR1 SGHTA and CDR2 FQGNSA. The trim removed 5 bases at V and 7 bases at J, leaving 6 bases unmatched.